This section outlines one T cell receptor (beta chain) sequence together with its context. This entry comes from a study of blood T cell repertoires in COVID-19. Study-wide context: COVID-19 samples from acute and convalescent phases originated in the United States, Italy and Spain. T cells, B-cell-depleted T cells, or PBMCs provided the cDNA or gDNA that served as material.

Original processing notes: Reference gene primers were amplified, and this amplification served to estimate nucleated cell counts. Method: immunoSEQ multiplex PCR; TCRdb's copy keeps in-frame clones and lacks some. V and J calls and clone size come straight from that table; D and trimming were deduced from the DNA. Of about 230,000 clones listed, over 70% are singletons. Trimming cost V 8 bases and J 12 bases; bases outside gene matches: 12. Germline assignment: CDR1 LNHDA and CDR2 SQIVND (reference sequence). CDR3 length: 14 residues. The sequence was obtained from a man aged 35 to 55 with acute or convalescent COVID-19. The rearrangement joins TRBV19 to TRBJ2-1; 11 bases map to TRBD2. Material: peripheral blood. The CDR3 bases are TGTGCCAGTTCTTTAGCGGGAGGGGTTGTAGGGCAGTTCTTC. Translation gives CASSLAGGVVGQFF.